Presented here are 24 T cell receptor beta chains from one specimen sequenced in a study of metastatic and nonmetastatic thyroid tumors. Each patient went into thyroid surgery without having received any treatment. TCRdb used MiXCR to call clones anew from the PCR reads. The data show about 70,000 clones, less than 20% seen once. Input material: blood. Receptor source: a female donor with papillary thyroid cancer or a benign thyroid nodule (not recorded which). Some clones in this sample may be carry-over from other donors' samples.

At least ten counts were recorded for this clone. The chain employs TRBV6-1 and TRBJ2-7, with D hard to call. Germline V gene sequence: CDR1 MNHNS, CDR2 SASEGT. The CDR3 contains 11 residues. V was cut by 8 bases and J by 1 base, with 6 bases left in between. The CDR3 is CASRASYEQYF. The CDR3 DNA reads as TGTGCCAGCCGGGCTTCCTACGAGCAGTACTTC.

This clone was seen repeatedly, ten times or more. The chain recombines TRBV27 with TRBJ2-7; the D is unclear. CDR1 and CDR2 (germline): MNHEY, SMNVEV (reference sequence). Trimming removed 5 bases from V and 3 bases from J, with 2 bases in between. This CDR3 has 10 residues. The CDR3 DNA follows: TGTGCCAGCAGTCACTACGAGCAGTACTTC. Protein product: CASSHYEQYF.

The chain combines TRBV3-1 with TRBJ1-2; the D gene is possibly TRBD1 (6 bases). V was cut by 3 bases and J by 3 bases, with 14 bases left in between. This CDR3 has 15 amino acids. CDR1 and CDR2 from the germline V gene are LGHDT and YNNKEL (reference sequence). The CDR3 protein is CASSQGQPWDYGYTF. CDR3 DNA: TGTGCCAGCAGCCAGGGACAACCCTGGGACTATGGCTACACCTTC.

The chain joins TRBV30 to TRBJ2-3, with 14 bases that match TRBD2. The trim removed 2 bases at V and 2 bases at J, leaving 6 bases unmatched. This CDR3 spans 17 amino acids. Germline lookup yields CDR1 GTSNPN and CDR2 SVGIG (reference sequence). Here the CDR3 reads CAWSPGLAGVITDTQYF. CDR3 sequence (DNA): TGTGCCTGGAGTCCGGGACTAGCGGGAGTTATCACAGATACGCAGTATTTT.

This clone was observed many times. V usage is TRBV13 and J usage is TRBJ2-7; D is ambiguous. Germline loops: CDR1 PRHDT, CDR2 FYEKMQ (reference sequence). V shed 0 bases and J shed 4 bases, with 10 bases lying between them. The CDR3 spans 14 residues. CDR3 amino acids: CASSLGGRTYEQYF. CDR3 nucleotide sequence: TGTGCCAGCAGCTTAGGCGGCAGAACATACGAGCAGTACTTC. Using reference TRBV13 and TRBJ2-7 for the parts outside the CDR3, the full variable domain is AAGVIQSPRHLIKEKRETATLKCYPIPRHDTVYWYQQGPGQDPQFLISFYEKMQSDKGSIPDRFSAQQFSDYHSELNMSSLELGDSALYFCASSLGGRTYEQYFGPGTRLTVT.

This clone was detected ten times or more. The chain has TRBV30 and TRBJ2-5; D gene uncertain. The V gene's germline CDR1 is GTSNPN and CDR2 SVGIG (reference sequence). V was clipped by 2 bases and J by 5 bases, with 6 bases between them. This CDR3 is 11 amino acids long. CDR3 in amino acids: CAWSNGETQYF. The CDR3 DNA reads TGTGCCTGGAGTAACGGGGAGACCCAGTACTTC. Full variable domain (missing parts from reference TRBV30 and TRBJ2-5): SQTIHQWPATLVQPVGSPLSLECTVEGTSNPNLYWYRQAAGRGLQLLFYSVGIGQISSEVPQNLSASRPQDRQFILSSKKLLLSDSGFYLCAWSNGETQYFGPGTRLLVL.

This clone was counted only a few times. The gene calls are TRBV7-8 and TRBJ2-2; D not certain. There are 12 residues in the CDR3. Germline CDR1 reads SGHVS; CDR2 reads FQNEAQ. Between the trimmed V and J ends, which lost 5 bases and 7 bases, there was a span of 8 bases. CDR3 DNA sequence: TGTGCCAGCAGCCTACTAAGCGGGGAGCTGTTTTTT. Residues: CASSLLSGELFF. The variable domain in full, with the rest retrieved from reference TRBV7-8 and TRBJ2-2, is GAGVSQSPRYKVAKRGQDVALRCDPISGHVSLFWYQQALGQGPEFLTYFQNEAQLDKSGLPSDRFFAERPEGSVSTLKIQRTQQEDSAVYLCASSLLSGELFFGEGSRLTVL.

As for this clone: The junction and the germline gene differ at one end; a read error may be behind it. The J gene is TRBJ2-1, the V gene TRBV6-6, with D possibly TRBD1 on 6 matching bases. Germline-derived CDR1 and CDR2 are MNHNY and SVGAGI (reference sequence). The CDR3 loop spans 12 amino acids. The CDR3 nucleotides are TGTGCCAGGAGTTCACTAGACAGGGAGCAGTTCTTC. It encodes CARSSLDREQFF.

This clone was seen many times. For the CDR3, the DNA is TGTGCCAGCAGTCAGGGGACTAGCGGGGGGTACGAGCAGTACTTC. Translating it yields CASSQGTSGGYEQYF. The chain couples TRBV27 to TRBJ2-7; 15 positions agree with TRBD2. CDR3 length: 15 residues. V lost 5 bases, J lost 4 bases, and 3 bases stayed unmatched. Looked up from germline, CDR1 is MNHEY and CDR2 is SMNVEV (reference sequence).

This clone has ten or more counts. The CDR3 reads CSASPVGGGDTQYF. In DNA, the CDR3 is TGCAGTGCTAGTCCCGTAGGGGGGGGAGATACGCAGTATTTT. The chain couples TRBV20-1 to TRBJ2-3; tentative D call: TRBD2 (7 bases). In germline, CDR1 is DFQATT, CDR2 SNEGSKA (reference sequence). Trimming shortened V by 3 bases and J by 5 bases, and 15 bases separated the two germline ends. The CDR3 is made up of 14 amino acids.

The CDR3 sequence is CASSLEGRQGHYGYTF. As DNA, the CDR3 is TGTGCCAGCAGCTTAGAAGGGAGACAGGGGCACTATGGCTACACCTTC. The rearrangement joins TRBV11-3 to TRBJ1-2; 8 positions match TRBD1. V trimming: 0 bases; J trimming: 3 bases; junction bases outside the gene matches: 6. The length of the CDR3 is 16 residues. CDR1 and CDR2 (germline): SGHNT, YENEEA.

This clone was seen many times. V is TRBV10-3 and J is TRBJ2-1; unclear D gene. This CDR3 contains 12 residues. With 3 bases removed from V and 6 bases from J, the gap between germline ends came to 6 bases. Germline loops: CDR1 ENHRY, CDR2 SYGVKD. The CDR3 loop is CAISDSGNEQFF. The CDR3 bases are TGTGCCATCAGTGATAGTGGCAATGAGCAGTTCTTC.

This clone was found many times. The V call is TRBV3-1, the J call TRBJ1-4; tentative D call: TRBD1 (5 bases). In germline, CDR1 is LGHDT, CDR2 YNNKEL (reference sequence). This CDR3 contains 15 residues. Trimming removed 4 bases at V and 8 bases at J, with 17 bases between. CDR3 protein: CASSPRGGVREKLFF. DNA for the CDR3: TGTGCCAGCAGCCCGAGGGGAGGGGTGAGAGAAAAACTGTTTTTT.

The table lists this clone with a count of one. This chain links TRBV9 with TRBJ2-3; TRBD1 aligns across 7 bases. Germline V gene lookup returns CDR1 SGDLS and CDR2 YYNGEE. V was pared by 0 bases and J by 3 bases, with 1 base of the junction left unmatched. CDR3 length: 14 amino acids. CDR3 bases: TGTGCCAGCAGCGTAGAGGGACAGACAGATACGCAGTATTTT. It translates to CASSVEGQTDTQYF.

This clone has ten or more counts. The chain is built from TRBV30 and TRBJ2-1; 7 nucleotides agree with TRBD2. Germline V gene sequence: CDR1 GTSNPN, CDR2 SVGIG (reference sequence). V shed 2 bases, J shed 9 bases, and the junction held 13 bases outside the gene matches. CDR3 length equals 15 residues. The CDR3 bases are TGTGCCTGGAGTAAGGGCGGGAGTTTCGGAGGTGAGCAGTTCTTC. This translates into CAWSKGGSFGGEQFF.

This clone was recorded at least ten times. The CDR3 spells CASSTQAGWGNEQFF. The CDR3, as DNA: TGTGCCAGCAGTACCCAAGCGGGATGGGGGAATGAGCAGTTCTTC. The rearrangement joins TRBV7-3 to TRBJ2-1; TRBD2 matches at 7 bases. Germline CDR1 SGHTA, CDR2 FQGTGA. The CDR3 contains 15 residues. J was trimmed by 7 bases and V by 6 bases; bases with no gene match: 12.

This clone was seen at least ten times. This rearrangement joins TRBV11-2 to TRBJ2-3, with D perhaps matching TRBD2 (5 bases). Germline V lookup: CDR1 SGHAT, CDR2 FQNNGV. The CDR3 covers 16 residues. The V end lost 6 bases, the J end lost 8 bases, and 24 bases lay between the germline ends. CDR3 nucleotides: TGTGCCAGCAGTTCACCCCTGGGGAGATTAGCGTCTACGCAGTATTTT. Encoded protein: CASSSPLGRLASTQYF.

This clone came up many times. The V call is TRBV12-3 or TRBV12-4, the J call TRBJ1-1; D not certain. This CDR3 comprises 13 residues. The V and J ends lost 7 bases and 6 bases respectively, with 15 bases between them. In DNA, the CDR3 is TGTGCCAGCACGTCGCGGCAGTTCGCTGAAGCTTTCTTT. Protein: CASTSRQFAEAFF.

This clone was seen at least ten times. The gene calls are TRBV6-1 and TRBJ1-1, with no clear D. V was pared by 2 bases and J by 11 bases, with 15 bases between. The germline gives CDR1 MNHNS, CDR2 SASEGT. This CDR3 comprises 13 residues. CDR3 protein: CASSEHLTREAFF. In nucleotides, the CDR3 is TGTGCCAGCAGTGAACATCTGACGAGGGAGGCTTTCTTT.

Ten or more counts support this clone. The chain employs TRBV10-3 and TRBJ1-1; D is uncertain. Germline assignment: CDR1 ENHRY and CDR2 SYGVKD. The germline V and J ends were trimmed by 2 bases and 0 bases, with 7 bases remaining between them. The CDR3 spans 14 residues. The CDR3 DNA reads TGTGCCATCAGTGAGCCAACAGTGAACACTGAAGCTTTCTTT. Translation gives CAISEPTVNTEAFF.

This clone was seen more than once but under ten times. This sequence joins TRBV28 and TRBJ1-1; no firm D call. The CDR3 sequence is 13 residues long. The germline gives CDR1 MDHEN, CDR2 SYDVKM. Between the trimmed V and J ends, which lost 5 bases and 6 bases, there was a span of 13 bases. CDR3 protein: CASSRQSNAEAFF. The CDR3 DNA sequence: TGTGCCAGCAGTCGGCAGTCTAACGCTGAAGCTTTCTTT.

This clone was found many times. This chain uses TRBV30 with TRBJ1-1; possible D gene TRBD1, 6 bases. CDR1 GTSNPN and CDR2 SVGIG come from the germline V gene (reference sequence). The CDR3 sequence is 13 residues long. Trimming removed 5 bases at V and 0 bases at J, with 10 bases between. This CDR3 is CAWGGQMNTEAFF. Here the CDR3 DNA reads TGTGCCTGGGGTGGACAGATGAACACTGAAGCTTTCTTT.

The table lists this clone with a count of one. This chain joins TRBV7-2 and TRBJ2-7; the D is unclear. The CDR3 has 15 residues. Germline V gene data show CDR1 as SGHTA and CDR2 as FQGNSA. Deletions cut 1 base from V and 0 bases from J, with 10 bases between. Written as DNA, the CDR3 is TGTGCCAGCAGCTTAGGAATGGATATCTCCTACGAGCAGTACTTC. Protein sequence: CASSLGMDISYEQYF.

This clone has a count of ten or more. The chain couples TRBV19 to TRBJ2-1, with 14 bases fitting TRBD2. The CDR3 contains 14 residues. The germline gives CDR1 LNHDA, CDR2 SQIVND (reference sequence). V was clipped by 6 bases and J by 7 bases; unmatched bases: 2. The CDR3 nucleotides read TGTGCCAGTAGCCGGACTAGCGGGGGGAATGAGCAGTTCTTC. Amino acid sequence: CASSRTSGGNEQFF.